The 24 T cell receptor beta chains reported below all come from one sample, sequenced in a study of blood T cells in healthy people across ages. Through a sample-barcoded 5' primer and a J-beta primer mix, a second PCR was run for 7 to 11 cycles. MiXCR was run by TCRdb on the 5' RACE reads, yielding one entry per CDR3 protein. The sample consists of roughly 2 million distinct CDR3 sequences, roughly 52% of them appearing once. The sequenced material came from blood. The source is a woman between 40 and 50 years old in good health.

This clonotype was counted a few times. The chain has TRBV20-1 and TRBJ2-3; TRBD2 agrees at 7 bases. This CDR3 is built from 15 residues. V shed 6 bases and J 6 bases; nucleotides not matched to a gene: 15. The germline V gene has CDR1 DFQATT and CDR2 SNEGSKA (reference sequence). In nucleotides, the CDR3 is TGCAGTGCCTTCGGCCTAGCGGAAGAAGGGGATACGCAGTATTTT. Translating gives CSAFGLAEEGDTQYF.

This sequence joins TRBV10-3 and TRBJ2-5; 7 nucleotides match TRBD1. V was clipped by 8 bases and J by 2 bases; unmatched bases: 8. Looked up from germline, CDR1 is ENHRY and CDR2 is SYGVKD. This CDR3 is built from 14 residues. The CDR3 is CAIPWDSRQETQYF. CDR3 coding DNA: TGTGCCATCCCTTGGGACAGTCGACAAGAGACCCAGTACTTC.

In regard to this clonotype: One end of the junction does not line up with germline, which may come from a read error. The J gene is TRBJ2-5, the V gene TRBV5-1; a weak D match, TRBD2 (7 bases). In germline, CDR1 is SGHRS, CDR2 YFSETQ. The CDR3 consists of 15 residues. CDR3 amino acids: CASSLGGANQETQYF. The DNA of the CDR3 is TGTGCCAGCAGCTTAGGGGGGGCCAACCAAGAGACCCAGTACTTC.

The chain combines TRBV20-1 with TRBJ1-5, with 9 nucleotides matching TRBD1. CDR3 length: 15 amino acids. J gave up 1 base and V 2 bases, and 3 bases lay outside the gene matches. Per the germline V gene, CDR1 is DFQATT and CDR2 is SNEGSKA (reference sequence). The CDR3: CSARRDRVSNQPQHF. The CDR3 region has the DNA TGCAGTGCTAGACGGGACAGGGTGAGCAATCAGCCCCAGCATTTT.

This clonotype was detected a few times. This may be a read error, as it is one base from a much larger clone. The chain recombines TRBV6-6 with TRBJ2-5; unclear D gene. Trimming removed 0 bases from V and 6 bases from J, with 5 bases in between. CDR1 is MNHNY and CDR2 is SVGAGI in the germline V gene (reference sequence). This CDR3 is 12 amino acids long. Here the CDR3 DNA reads TGTGCCAGCAGTTACTCGAGGCAGACCCAGTACTTC. Translated, it gives CASSYSRQTQYF.

This rearrangement joins TRBV6-5 to TRBJ1-6; tentative D call: TRBD1 (6 bases). The germline V gene encodes CDR1 MNHEY and CDR2 SVGAGI. V was trimmed by 6 bases and J by 5 bases, leaving 17 bases between them. The CDR3 is 16 residues long. CDR3 DNA: TGTGCCAGCAGCCCCCCGGGGAGGGGGAATAATTCACCCCTCCACTTT. This translates into CASSPPGRGNNSPLHF.

V gene TRBV6-6 combines with J gene TRBJ2-3, with 8 nucleotides matching TRBD2. The J segment lost 8 bases and the V segment lost 3 bases, leaving 10 bases of the junction unmatched. Germline V CDR1 and CDR2: MNHNY, SVGAGI (reference sequence). This CDR3 comprises 15 residues. The CDR3 region is CASSYQQRGGLTQYF. In nucleotides, the CDR3 is TGTGCCAGCAGTTATCAGCAACGGGGGGGCCTTACGCAGTATTTT.

On this clonotype itself: One end of the junction varies from germline; a read error may be responsible. CDR3 nucleotides: TGCAGTGCTAGAGACCGACCAGCGCAACCCTCTGGGGCCAACGGCCTGACTTTC. Its translation: CSARDRPAQPSGANGLTF. The gene calls are TRBV20-1 and TRBJ2-6, with D perhaps TRBD1 (5 bases). CDR3 length equals 18 residues. Germline V gene sequence: CDR1 DFQATT, CDR2 SNEGSKA (reference sequence).

Points on this clonotype: A clone one base away is much larger, so this may be a read error. The CDR3 bases are TGTGCCAGCAGTCGCTACCGGGACAGGTCCTACAATGAGCAGTTCTTC. It is translated as CASSRYRDRSYNEQFF. The gene calls are TRBV12-3 or TRBV12-4 and TRBJ2-1; 8 bases align to TRBD1. The V gene end was trimmed by 5 bases and the J gene end by 1 base; junction bases not matched to a gene: 7. The CDR3 totals 16 residues.

In its sample, this clonotype was seen a few times. This chain joins TRBV5-1 and TRBJ2-3, with D possibly TRBD2 on 5 matching bases. The CDR3 length is 18 residues. Per germline, CDR1 SGHRS and CDR2 YFSETQ. V was trimmed by 0 bases and J by 1 base, leaving 18 bases between them. The CDR3 loop reads CASSLARGSGKRTDTQYF. The CDR3, as DNA: TGCGCCAGCAGCTTGGCCCGGGGATCGGGGAAACGCACAGATACGCAGTATTTT. The full variable domain, its missing parts supplied by reference TRBV5-1 and TRBJ2-3, is KAGVTQTPRYLIKTRGQQVTLSCSPISGHRSVSWYQQTPGQGLQFLFEYFSETQRNKGNFPGRFSGRQFSNSRSEMNVSTLELGDSALYLCASSLARGSGKRTDTQYFGPGTRLTVL.

In this sample, this clonotype turned up a few times. This chain joins TRBV15 and TRBJ2-3, with TRBD2 matching 8 bases. The CDR3 consists of 17 residues. J lost 4 bases, V lost 0 bases, and 9 bases had no gene match. Germline V gene data show CDR1 as LNHNV and CDR2 as YYDKDF (reference sequence). The DNA of the CDR3 is TGTGCCACCAGCAGAGAACCGGGACTAGTTTTCCCAGATACGCAGTATTTT. Its translation is CATSREPGLVFPDTQYF.

A few counts support this clonotype. The junction departs from germline at one end; a sequencing error may be responsible. This chain links TRBV28 with TRBJ2-6, with D tentatively TRBD1 or TRBD2 (6 bases each). The CDR3 runs 17 residues. Looked up from germline, CDR1 is MDHEN and CDR2 is SYDVKM. The DNA of the CDR3 is TGTGCCAGCAGTTTTTGGAACAGGGACTCTGGGGTCAACGTCCTGACTTTC. Translated: CASSFWNRDSGVNVLTF.

This clonotype has at least ten counts. This chain connects TRBV5-6 to TRBJ2-1; D unresolved. The CDR3 has 12 amino acids. Trimming cost V 2 bases and J 7 bases, with 7 bases left between them. The V gene's germline CDR1 is SGHDT and CDR2 YYEEEE. This chain's CDR3 is CASSFRVNEQFF. DNA for the CDR3: TGTGCCAGCAGCTTTCGAGTTAATGAGCAGTTCTTC.

This chain uses TRBV7-9 with TRBJ1-1; possible D gene TRBD1, 5 bases. V was cut by 2 bases and J by 4 bases, with 11 bases left in between. Per the germline V gene, CDR1 is SEHNR and CDR2 is FQNEAQ (reference sequence). The CDR3 runs 14 residues. CDR3 DNA: TGTGCCAGCAGCTTAAAAGGGCAGGGCACTGAAGCTTTCTTT. Protein: CASSLKGQGTEAFF.

The J gene is TRBJ2-6, the V gene TRBV6-1; D gene ambiguous. V lost 8 bases and J lost 4, with 12 bases in between. This CDR3 is 14 amino acids long. CDR1 and CDR2 from the germline V gene are MNHNS and SASEGT. CDR3 loop: CASDLGSGANVLTF. CDR3 sequence (DNA): TGTGCCAGCGATCTGGGATCCGGGGCCAACGTCCTGACTTTC.

This chain joins TRBV27 and TRBJ2-5; tentatively, D is TRBD1 (6 bases). CDR1 is MNHEY and CDR2 is SMNVEV in the germline V gene (reference sequence). Trimming left V 7 bases short and J 5 bases short, with 23 bases between. The CDR3 totals 16 residues. Here the CDR3 DNA reads TGTGCCAGCAAGCCTTTTGGGACACCGCTTTGGGAGACCCAGTACTTC. This sequence encodes CASKPFGTPLWETQYF.

This clonotype is a singleton in its sample. This chain connects TRBV3-1 to TRBJ2-3; 8 bases line up with TRBD2. V lost 3 bases to trimming and J lost 4 bases; unmatched junction nucleotides: 6. This CDR3 is 15 amino acids long. CDR1 LGHDT and CDR2 YNNKEL come from the germline V gene (reference sequence). Here the CDR3 DNA reads TGTGCCAGCAGCCATGACGCGGGGGGCGCAGATACGCAGTATTTT. Encoded protein: CASSHDAGGADTQYF.

This clonotype has just a few counts. The rearrangement links TRBV4-2 to TRBJ2-3; 10 nucleotides match TRBD2. Per the germline V gene, CDR1 is LGHNA and CDR2 is YNFKEQ. The CDR3 is made up of 18 amino acids. V lost 1 base to trimming and J lost 7 bases; unmatched junction nucleotides: 14. This CDR3 is CASSQGKFGAGGQNTQYF. The CDR3 coding sequence is TGTGCCAGCAGCCAAGGGAAATTCGGAGCGGGGGGGCAAAATACGCAGTATTTT.

A few counts support this clonotype. As DNA, the CDR3 is TGCGCCAGCAGCCCAGCGATAGGATGGGATGAGCAGTTCTTC. Translation gives CASSPAIGWDEQFF. The rearrangement joins TRBV4-3 to TRBJ2-1, with D uncertain. Germline values: CDR1 LGHNA, CDR2 YSLEER. This CDR3 is 14 amino acids long. The germline V and J ends were trimmed by 4 bases and 8 bases, with 15 bases remaining between them.

This clonotype was seen a handful of times. This chain joins TRBV28 and TRBJ1-2; possible D gene TRBD1, 5 bases. V dropped 3 bases and J dropped 4 bases, with 12 bases sitting between them. The germline CDR1 and CDR2 sequences are MDHEN and SYDVKM. This CDR3 has 14 amino acids. The CDR3 sequence: CASSLAGMLYGYTF. The CDR3, as DNA: TGTGCCAGCAGTTTGGCAGGGATGCTCTATGGCTACACCTTC.

V and J are TRBV20-1 and TRBJ2-5; D not certain. Trimming cost V 6 bases and J 5 bases, with 16 bases left between them. The CDR3 is 13 amino acids. Germline values: CDR1 DFQATT, CDR2 SNEGSKA (reference sequence). CDR3 nucleotides: TGCAGTGCCGCCCTGACAATTGGGGAGACCCAGTACTTC. Protein sequence: CSAALTIGETQYF.

The chain uses TRBV5-1 and TRBJ2-1; 9 positions match TRBD1. The DNA end is more similar to TRBJ2-7, so the J call may be wrong. The germline V gene encodes CDR1 SGHRS and CDR2 YFSETQ. This CDR3 region has 16 residues. DNA for the CDR3: TGCGCCAGCAGCCTCCGACAGGGGGGTGCCTACAATGAGCAGTACTTC. This sequence encodes CASSLRQGGAYNEQYF.

This sequence joins TRBV7-2 and TRBJ2-7, with D perhaps matching TRBD1 or TRBD2 (5 bases each). The J call may be in error: the DNA end matches TRBJ2-5 better. CDR3 length: 14 amino acids. CDR1 is SGHTA and CDR2 is FQGNSA in the germline V gene. The CDR3 protein is CTSSLRQRQETQYF. CDR3 nucleotides: TGTACCAGCAGCTTACGACAGCGGCAAGAGACCCAGTACTTC.

The CDR3 loop is CASSLVGQGAAVEPLAEAQYF. The CDR3 DNA reads TGCGCCAGCAGCTTGGTGGGACAGGGGGCGGCGGTAGAGCCTTTAGCGGAGGCCCAGTACTTC. J is TRBJ2-5 and V is TRBV5-1; 12 bases fit TRBD1. With V trimmed by 0 bases and J by 9 bases, 24 bases remained unmatched. The CDR3 spans 21 residues. Per germline, CDR1 SGHRS and CDR2 YFSETQ.